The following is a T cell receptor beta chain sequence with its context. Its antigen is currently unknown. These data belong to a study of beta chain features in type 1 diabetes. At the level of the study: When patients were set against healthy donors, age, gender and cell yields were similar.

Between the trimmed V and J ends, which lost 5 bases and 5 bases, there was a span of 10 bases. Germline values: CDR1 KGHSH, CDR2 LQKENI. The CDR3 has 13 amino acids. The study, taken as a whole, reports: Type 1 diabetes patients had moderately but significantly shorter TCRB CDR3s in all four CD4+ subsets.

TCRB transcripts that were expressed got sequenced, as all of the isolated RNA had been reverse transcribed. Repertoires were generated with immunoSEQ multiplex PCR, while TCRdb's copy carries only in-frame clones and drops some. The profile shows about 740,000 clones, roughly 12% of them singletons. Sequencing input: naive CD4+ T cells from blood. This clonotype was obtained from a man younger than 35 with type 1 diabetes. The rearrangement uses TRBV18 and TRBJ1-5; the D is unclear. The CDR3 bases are TGTGCCAGCTCAGCCCAAAAGCATCAGCCCCAGCATTTT. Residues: CASSAQKHQPQHF.